This T cell receptor (beta chain) was recorded in a study of T cell responses to AZD1222 COVID-19 vaccine (dated by TCRdb to the early 2020s). For the study in its entirety: Because spike-specific TCR depth and breadth did not differ between the two schedules, AZD1222 recipients who got a second dose at roughly 4 weeks were pooled with those who got a second dose at roughly 12 weeks. TCR sequencing covered 233 trial participants: some 210 given two doses of AZD1222 and approximately 26 given two doses of MenACWY control vaccine. Trial participants were enrolled into age subgroups of 18-55, 56-69 and 70-plus years, which contained 148, 28 and 57 TCR-sequenced participants, respectively. General study outcomes and caveats: CD4 TCRs associated with the vaccine covered the entire spike protein, and the dominant responses were in regions 160-218 and 743-854. Reportedly, close to half of the unique spike-specific TCRs recognized epitopes lying outside the regions that are mutated in the B.1.351 and B.1.1.7 variants. Most participants were white British and females outnumbered males, and the authors suggested that clonal diversity may have been underestimated. Conclusions about previously exposed vaccinees are limited because only six or seven AZD1222 recipients were SARS-CoV-2 seropositive at baseline. In the small 56-69-year group, the increase in depth fell short of significance, most likely because of low power. Because no day 14 peak-response samples were available, repertoires were characterized only after the peak T cell response. After two AZD1222 doses, spike-specific TCR breadth and depth were significantly higher than at day 0 and than in MenACWY recipients.

The CDR3 regions of human TCRbeta chains were subjected to immunosequencing. For the original study's pipeline: Repertoire TCRs were checked for matches against a reference library of SARS-CoV-2-specific TCRs that had been generated using the MIRA antigen-specificity platform. Breadth meant the fraction of unique TCRs that were SARS-CoV-2-associated, whereas depth meant the fraction of total T cells that were SARS-CoV-2-associated. Using the MIRA data, each spike-specific TCR was mapped to the spike region that the TCR reacts to and placed in a CD4 or CD8 class. Log10-transformed breadth and depth values were compared by one-way ANOVA with Sidak's multiple comparisons tests. TCRdb stores this immuneACCESS table with in-frame sequences only. Part of the clones is absent; in the studies checked, under half of the shortfall reflects unresolved V genes, and no reason is known for the rest. The DNA gave D and trimming, while V, J and clone size come from that table. The sample yields roughly 140,000 clones; roughly 91% were counted once. 1.5% to 2% of the sample belongs to the ten largest clones.

Based on the germline V gene, the CDR1 and CDR2 sequences are SGHDT and YYEEEE. The CDR3 runs 13 amino acids, cysteine and phenylalanine included. Only the CDR3 portion is preserved as DNA: 39 bases, with reading frame beginning at the first base. Unmatched junction bases come to 2, with V trimmed by 4 bases and J by 9 bases. The time point tag for this specimen amounts to: baseline before first vaccination. Vaccinee samples came from UK trials COV001 and COV002, including a single-blind randomized controlled phase 2/3 trial of AZD1222 (ChAdOx1 nCoV-19) in healthy adults. For TCRbeta chain sequencing, PBMC samples from trial participants were taken at day 0 and at day 28 after the second dose. In this sample, this clone turned up once. Its binding antigen is unknown. The record has no base qualities; no much larger clone is one base away.

The receptor was derived from an adult in good health. The V gene is TRBV5-6 and the J gene is TRBJ2-1; TRBD2 lines up with 12 middle nucleotides. The material was peripheral blood, obtained on day 0 of AZD1222 vaccination. The nucleotides read TGTGCCAGCAGCCTACTAGCGGGAGGTGAGCAGTTCTTC. Its protein is CASSLLAGGEQFF.